A single TCR beta chain is shown here with its context. Its antigen is currently unknown. Busulfan-fludarabine conditioning, marrow transplant, and cyclophosphamide on days +3 and +4 were administered. Clones were sequenced by immunoSEQ multiplex PCR, and TCRdb holds only the in-frame ones, with some missing. The sample presents some 13,000 clones, none singletons. Trimming shortened V by 3 bases and J by 5 bases, and 17 bases separated the two germline ends. The germline V gene has CDR1 SGHRS and CDR2 YFSETQ. The CDR3 is 15 amino acids. This sample is drawn from a study of T cells after posttransplantation cyclophosphamide. Study-level results: TRB clonality was highly associated with recipient CMV seropositivity and reactivation. Blood and skin or GI T cell repertoires showed limited TRB overlap. Donor CD8+ memory clones often dominated recipient blood repertoires at later times.

The sample here was PBMCs, taken after allogeneic stem cell transplant with posttransplant cyclophosphamide. The chain joins TRBV5-1 to TRBJ1-1, with D unclear. This receptor was obtained from a female patient in her 40s who received an allogeneic stem cell transplant from a related donor, was CMV-positive, and had acute GVHD only. Some of the T cells may derive from the graft donor. DNA for the CDR3: TGCGCCAGCAGCTCCGATGGTTTTAGCGCGACTGAAGCTTTCTTT. Protein sequence: CASSSDGFSATEAFF.